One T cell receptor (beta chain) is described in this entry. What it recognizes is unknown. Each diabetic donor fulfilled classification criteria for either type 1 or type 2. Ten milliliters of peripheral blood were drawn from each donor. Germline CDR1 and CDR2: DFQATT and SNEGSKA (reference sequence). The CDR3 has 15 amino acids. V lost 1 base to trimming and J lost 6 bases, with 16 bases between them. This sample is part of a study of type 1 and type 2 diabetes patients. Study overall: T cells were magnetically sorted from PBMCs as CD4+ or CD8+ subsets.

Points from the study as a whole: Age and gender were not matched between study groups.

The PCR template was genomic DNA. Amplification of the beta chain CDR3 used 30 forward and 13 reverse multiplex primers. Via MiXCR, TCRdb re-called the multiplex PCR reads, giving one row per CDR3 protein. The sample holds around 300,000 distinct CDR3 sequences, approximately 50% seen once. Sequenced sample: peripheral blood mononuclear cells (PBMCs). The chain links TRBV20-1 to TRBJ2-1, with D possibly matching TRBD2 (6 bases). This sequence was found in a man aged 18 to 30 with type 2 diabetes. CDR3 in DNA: TGCAGTGCTAGAGGTTCGGGACTGAAAAGCAATGAGCAGTTCTTC. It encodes CSARGSGLKSNEQFF.